This TCR beta chain was recorded in a study of OX40 agonist ivuxolimab in advanced cancers. Sequencing was performed with immunoSEQ multiplex PCR; in TCRdb, only in-frame clones are kept and a portion is missing. The table includes about 12,000 clones, approximately 78% detected once. Between the trimmed V and J ends, which lost 0 bases and 0 bases, there was a span of 12 bases. Germline loops: CDR1 SGHAT, CDR2 FQNNGV. This CDR3 is 18 amino acids long. This rearrangement joins TRBV11-2 to TRBJ2-6, with D unclear. The sequenced sample was CD4+ or CD8+ T cells sorted from blood, obtained in a trial of the OX40 agonist ivuxolimab. The receptor was derived from an adult with an advanced solid tumor such as melanoma, head and neck, liver or kidney cancer. CDR3 amino acids: CASSLDLRPSSGANVLTF. The DNA for the CDR3 is TGTGCCAGCAGCTTAGATCTGAGGCCGAGCTCTGGGGCCAACGTCCTGACTTTC.